A single sample is the source of the 5 T cell receptor beta chains below, sequenced in a study of blood T cell repertoires in COVID-19. This table comes from immunoSEQ multiplex PCR, and its TCRdb copy is limited to in-frame clones, with some not included. There are about 47,000 clones in the sample; 88% occur only once, and 3% to 3.5% lies in the top ten. Sequencing input: peripheral blood. The receptors were gathered from a man aged 45-60 years with active COVID-19.

The chain carries TRBV29-1 and TRBJ2-3, with 7 bases matching TRBD2. The J segment lost 4 bases and the V segment lost 0 bases, leaving 7 bases of the junction unmatched. Looked up from germline, CDR1 is SQVTM and CDR2 is ANQGSEA. The CDR3 has 15 amino acids. The CDR3 is CSVEDRRTRADTQYF. CDR3 bases: TGCAGCGTTGAAGATCGCAGGACTAGAGCAGATACGCAGTATTTT.

The J gene is TRBJ2-4, the V gene TRBV5-1, with 8 nucleotides matching TRBD2. The V gene's germline CDR1 is SGHRS and CDR2 YFSETQ. The J segment lost 1 base and the V segment lost 0 bases, leaving 3 bases of the junction unmatched. The CDR3 spans 16 residues. The CDR3 loop reads CASSLDGGRAKNIQYF. The CDR3 DNA sequence: TGCGCCAGCAGCTTGGACGGCGGGAGGGCCAAAAACATTCAGTACTTC.

The chain is built from TRBV24-1 and TRBJ1-5, with D tentatively TRBD1 (5 bases). The V and J ends lost 6 bases and 4 bases respectively, with 12 bases between them. The germline V gene encodes CDR1 KGHDR and CDR2 SFDVKD. The CDR3 runs to 14 residues. The CDR3 DNA reads TGTGCCACCAGTCCCGGGGGGTGGAATCAGCCCCAGCATTTT. Its protein is CATSPGGWNQPQHF.

V is TRBV7-2 and J is TRBJ1-4, with TRBD1 matching over 8 bases. Trimming removed 1 base from V and 8 bases from J; junction bases left unmatched: 6. The CDR3 spans 15 residues. The germline V gene encodes CDR1 SGHTA and CDR2 FQGNSA. The CDR3 nucleotides read TGTGCCAGCAGCTTAGTAGGGACAGGTACCGAAAAACTGTTTTTT. Translated, it gives CASSLVGTGTEKLFF.

With respect to this clone: Different DNA sequences within this sample yield the same CDR3. This rearrangement joins TRBV7-3 to TRBJ2-3, with TRBD2 matching 9 bases. The CDR3 has 15 residues. Unmatched junction bases numbered 2, after V lost 2 bases and J lost 2 bases. Germline assignment: CDR1 SGHTA and CDR2 FQGTGA. Written as DNA, the CDR3 is TGTGCCAGCAGCTTAGCGGGGGGGTCCACAGATACGCAGTATTTT. Protein: CASSLAGGSTDTQYF.